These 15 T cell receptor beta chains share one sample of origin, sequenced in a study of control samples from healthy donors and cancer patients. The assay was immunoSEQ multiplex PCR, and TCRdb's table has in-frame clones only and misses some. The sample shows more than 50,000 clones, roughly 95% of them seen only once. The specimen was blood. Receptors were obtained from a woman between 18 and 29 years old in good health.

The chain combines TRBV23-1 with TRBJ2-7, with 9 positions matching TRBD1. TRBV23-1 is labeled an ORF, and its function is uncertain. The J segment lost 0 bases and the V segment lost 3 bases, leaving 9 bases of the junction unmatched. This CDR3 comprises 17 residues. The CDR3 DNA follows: TGCGCCAGCAGTCATCGAAAAGACAGGGGGACCTCCTACGAGCAGTACTTC. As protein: CASSHRKDRGTSYEQYF.

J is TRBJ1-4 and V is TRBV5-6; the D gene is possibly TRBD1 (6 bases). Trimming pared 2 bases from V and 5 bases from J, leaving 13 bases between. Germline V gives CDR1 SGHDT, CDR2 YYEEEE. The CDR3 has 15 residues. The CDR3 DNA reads TGTGCCAGCAGCTTCGGGGGCAGCCCGAATGAAAAACTGTTTTTT. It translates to CASSFGGSPNEKLFF.

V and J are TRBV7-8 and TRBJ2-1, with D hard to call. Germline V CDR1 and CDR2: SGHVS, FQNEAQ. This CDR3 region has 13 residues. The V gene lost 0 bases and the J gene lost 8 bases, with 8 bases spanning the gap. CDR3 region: CASSLAEADEQFF. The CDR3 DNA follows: TGTGCCAGCAGCTTAGCTGAGGCAGATGAGCAGTTCTTC. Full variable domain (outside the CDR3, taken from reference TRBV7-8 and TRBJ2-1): GAGVSQSPRYKVAKRGQDVALRCDPISGHVSLFWYQQALGQGPEFLTYFQNEAQLDKSGLPSDRFFAERPEGSVSTLKIQRTQQEDSAVYLCASSLAEADEQFFGPGTRLTVL.

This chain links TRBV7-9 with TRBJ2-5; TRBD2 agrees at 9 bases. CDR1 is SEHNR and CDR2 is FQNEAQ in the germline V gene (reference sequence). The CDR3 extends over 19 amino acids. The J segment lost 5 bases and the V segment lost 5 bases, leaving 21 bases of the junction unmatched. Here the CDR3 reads CASSTDPSGESFYWETQYF. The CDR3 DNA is TGTGCCAGCAGCACAGACCCTAGCGGGGAATCTTTCTATTGGGAGACCCAGTACTTC.

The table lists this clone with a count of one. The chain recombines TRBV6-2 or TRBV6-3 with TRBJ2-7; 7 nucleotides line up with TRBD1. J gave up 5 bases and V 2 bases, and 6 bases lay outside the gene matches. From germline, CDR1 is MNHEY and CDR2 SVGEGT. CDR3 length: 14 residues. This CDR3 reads CASSYLRGLHEQYF. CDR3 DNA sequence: TGTGCCAGCAGTTACCTAAGGGGGCTGCACGAGCAGTACTTC.

The CDR3 DNA sequence: TGCGCCAGCAGCTTGGCAGGGGTCCTGACTGGAAACACCATATATTTT. Protein: CASSLAGVLTGNTIYF. This sequence joins TRBV5-1 and TRBJ1-3, with D tentatively TRBD1 (6 bases). This CDR3 is built from 16 residues. Germline CDR1 reads SGHRS; CDR2 reads YFSETQ. V was pared by 0 bases and J by 2 bases, with 12 bases between.

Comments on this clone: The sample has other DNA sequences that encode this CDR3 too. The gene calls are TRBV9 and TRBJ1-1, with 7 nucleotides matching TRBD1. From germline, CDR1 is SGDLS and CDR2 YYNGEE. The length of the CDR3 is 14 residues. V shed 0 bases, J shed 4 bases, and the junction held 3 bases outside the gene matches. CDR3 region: CASSVEGGSTEAFF. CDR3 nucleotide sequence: TGTGCCAGCAGCGTAGAAGGGGGCAGCACTGAAGCTTTCTTT.

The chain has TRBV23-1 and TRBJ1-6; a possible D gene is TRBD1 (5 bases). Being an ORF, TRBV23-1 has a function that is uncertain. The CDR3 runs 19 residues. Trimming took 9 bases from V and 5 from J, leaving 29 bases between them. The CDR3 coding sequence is TGCGCCAGGAGCCCGGGGGGTGGGTTTACATACGAAAATAATTCACCCCTCCACTTT. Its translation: CARSPGGGFTYENNSPLHF.

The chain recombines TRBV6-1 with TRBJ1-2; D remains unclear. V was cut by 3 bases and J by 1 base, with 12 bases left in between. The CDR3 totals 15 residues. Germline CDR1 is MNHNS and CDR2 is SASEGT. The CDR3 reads CASSENTGFNYGYTF. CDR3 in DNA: TGTGCCAGCAGTGAGAATACGGGTTTTAACTATGGCTACACCTTC.

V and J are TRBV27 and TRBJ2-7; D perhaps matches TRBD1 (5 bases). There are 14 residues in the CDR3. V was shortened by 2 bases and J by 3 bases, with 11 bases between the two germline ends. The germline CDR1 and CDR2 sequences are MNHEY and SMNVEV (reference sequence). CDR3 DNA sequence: TGTGCCAGCAGTTTAGACAGAGTTCACTACGAGCAGTACTTC. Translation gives CASSLDRVHYEQYF.

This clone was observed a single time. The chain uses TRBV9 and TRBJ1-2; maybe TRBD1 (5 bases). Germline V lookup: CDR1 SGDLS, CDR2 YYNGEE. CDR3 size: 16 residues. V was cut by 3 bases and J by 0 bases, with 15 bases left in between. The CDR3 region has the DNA TGTGCCAGCAGCGGCCGGGACCCCATTTCTAACTATGGCTACACCTTC. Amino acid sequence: CASSGRDPISNYGYTF.

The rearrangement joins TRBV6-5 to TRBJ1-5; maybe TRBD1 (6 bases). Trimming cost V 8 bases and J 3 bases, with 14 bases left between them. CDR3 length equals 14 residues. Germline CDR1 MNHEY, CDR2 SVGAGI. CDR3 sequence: CASRPGQFNQPQHF. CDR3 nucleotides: TGTGCCAGCCGCCCGGGACAATTCAATCAGCCCCAGCATTTT.

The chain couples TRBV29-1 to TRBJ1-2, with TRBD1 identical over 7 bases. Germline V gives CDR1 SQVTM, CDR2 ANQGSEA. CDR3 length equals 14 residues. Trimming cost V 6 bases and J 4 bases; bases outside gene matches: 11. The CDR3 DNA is TGCAGCGTGGCCGGGACAGTCTCGTCCTATGGCTACACCTTC. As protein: CSVAGTVSSYGYTF.

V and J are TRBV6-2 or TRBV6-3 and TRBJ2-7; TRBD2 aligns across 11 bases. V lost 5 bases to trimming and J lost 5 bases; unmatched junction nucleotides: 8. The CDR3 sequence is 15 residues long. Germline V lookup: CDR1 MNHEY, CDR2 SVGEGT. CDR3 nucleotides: TGTGCCAGCAGTCAGACTAGCGGGGAGGGGGACGAGCAGTACTTC. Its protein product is CASSQTSGEGDEQYF.

CDR3 loop: CASSTTGAEKLFF. CDR3 coding DNA: TGTGCCAGCAGTACGACAGGAGCAGAGAAACTGTTTTTT. This rearrangement joins TRBV13 to TRBJ1-4; perhaps TRBD1 as D (6 bases). The germline CDR1 and CDR2 sequences are PRHDT and FYEKMQ (reference sequence). This CDR3 has 13 amino acids. Trimming took 6 bases from V and 11 from J, leaving 16 bases between them.